This T cell receptor beta chain is drawn from a study of T cells after yellow fever vaccination. In TCRdb, the 5' RACE reads were re-called with MiXCR into one record per CDR3 protein. The sample carries about 300,000 distinct CDR3 sequences, 6.8% recorded once. The CDR3 sequence is 14 residues long. With 4 bases removed from V and 3 bases from J, the gap between germline ends came to 14 bases. CDR1 and CDR2 from the germline V gene are SGHNT and YYREEE (reference sequence). Notes on the study in general: The secondary response showed a weaker magnitude and a faster peak, day 5 versus 15. Abundant clonotypes (contaminants from the bulk population) could be present in FACS-sorted repertoires. Across the CD4 and CD8 compartments, a small share of clonotypes was present in both.

In its sample, this clonotype was seen a few times. Its antigen is as yet unknown. The source was PBMCs, collected roughly 45 days after the first yellow fever vaccination. The V call is TRBV5-4, the J call TRBJ2-7; D is possibly TRBD1 (5 bases). This TCR was sampled from a man aged 18 to 29 who received the YFV17D yellow fever vaccine. CDR3 sequence: CASSDWAGNYEQYF. CDR3 nucleotides: TGTGCCAGCAGCGATTGGGCAGGGAACTACGAGCAGTACTTC. The full variable domain, rest sourced from reference TRBV5-4 and TRBJ2-7, is ETGVTQSPTHLIKTRGQQVTLRCSSQSGHNTVSWYQQALGQGPQFIFQYYREEENGRGNFPPRFSGLQFPNYSSELNVNALELDDSALYLCASSDWAGNYEQYFGPGTRLTVT.